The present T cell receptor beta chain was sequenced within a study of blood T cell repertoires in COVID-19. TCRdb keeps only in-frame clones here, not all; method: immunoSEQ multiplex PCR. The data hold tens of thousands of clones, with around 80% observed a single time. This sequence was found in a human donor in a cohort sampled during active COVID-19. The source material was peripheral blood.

The CDR3 bases are TGTGCCAGCAGTTTATTTGGTCAGGGTGGACAGCCCCAGCATTTT. Translation: CASSLFGQGGQPQHF. The J gene is TRBJ1-5, the V gene TRBV28; weak D call: TRBD1 (5 bases). This CDR3 has 15 residues. From germline, CDR1 is MDHEN and CDR2 SYDVKM. V was clipped by 1 base and J by 7 bases, with 14 bases between them.